This T cell receptor beta chain is from a study of control samples from healthy donors and cancer patients. This CDR3 has 13 residues. V trimming: 5 bases; J trimming: 2 bases; junction bases outside the gene matches: 2. The protocol was immunoSEQ multiplex PCR, while the TCRdb copy is restricted to in-frame clones and leaves out a portion. The table shows approximately 30,000 clones, with roughly 95% occurring only once. The receptor was derived from a man in his sixties in good health. The sample was blood. The chain is built from TRBV12-3 or TRBV12-4 and TRBJ1-1; 7 bases map to TRBD1. CDR3: CASSGDSNTEAFF. The CDR3 DNA follows: TGTGCCAGCAGTGGGGACAGTAACACTGAAGCTTTCTTT.